This T cell receptor (beta chain) stems from a study of human T cells and chemical hapten exposure. Time point meaning: patch test 2, 6 weeks after DPC sensitization. Treatment meaning: therapeutic diphenylcyclopropenone sensitization with weekly scalp DPC. The starting material, unfractionated whole blood, was used for total RNA extraction. TCRdb analysed the RACE reads with MiXCR anew, one entry per CDR3 protein. The sample lists around 360,000 distinct CDR3 sequences; about 6.9% were seen once. Deletions cut 0 bases from V and 6 bases from J, with 11 bases between. The CDR3 spans 14 residues. Looked up from germline, CDR1 is LGHNA and CDR2 is YSLEER. General observations from the study: The study found expanded TCRs formed significantly more large CDR3 similarity clusters than controls.

This clonotype was recorded many times. Its specificity is unknown. This receptor was taken from a young woman with alopecia areata. Some clones in this sample may be carry-over from other donors' samples. The input for sequencing was whole blood, taken in connection with sensitization to the hapten diphenylcyclopropenone (DPC). The chain employs TRBV4-3 and TRBJ1-2, with D possibly matching TRBD1 (6 bases). CDR3 loop: CASSQDSGDDGYTF. The DNA of the CDR3 is TGCGCCAGCAGCCAAGATTCAGGGGACGATGGCTACACCTTC.